The next 27 T cell receptor beta chains were all read from a single sample in a study of T cell repertoires in aging, cancer and after chemotherapy. Peripheral blood genomic DNA, not sorted cells or RNA, was the template. Rearranged V-D-J TRB sequences were amplified with a mixed TRB-A/B primer pool. Using its own MiXCR run on the multiplex PCR reads, TCRdb lists one record per CDR3 protein. The sample carries around 10,000 distinct CDR3 sequences, roughly 40% recorded once. The sample taken for sequencing was blood. These receptors originate from a human donor in good health.

The chain carries TRBV6-5 and TRBJ1-2, with TRBD1 matching 9 bases. The ends lost 10 bases at V and 7 bases at J; junction bases unmatched: 19. Germline assignment: CDR1 MNHEY and CDR2 SVGAGI. The CDR3 extends over 16 amino acids. The CDR3 nucleotides are TGTGCCACTGGAACAGGGGGCGCTGGTGCTCGCCGTGGCTACACCTTC. It specifies CATGTGGAGARRGYTF.

This clonotype appeared a few times. CDR3: CASSPIRGGDTQYF. CDR3 in DNA: TGTGCCAGCAGCCCCATCCGGGGGGGGGATACGCAGTATTTT. The chain is built from TRBV5-4 and TRBJ2-3, with 8 bases matching TRBD2. Trimming cost V 4 bases and J 6 bases; bases outside gene matches: 7. This CDR3 contains 14 residues. CDR1 is SGHNT and CDR2 is YYREEE in the germline V gene (reference sequence).

The chain uses TRBV18 and TRBJ2-2; 7 nucleotides match TRBD2. CDR3 length equals 17 residues. From germline, CDR1 is KGHSH and CDR2 LQKENI. V lost 3 bases, J lost 2 bases, and 9 bases stayed unmatched. CDR3 sequence reads: CASSPQLARPNTGELFF. The CDR3 nucleotides read TGTGCCAGCTCACCCCAACTAGCGCGGCCTAACACCGGGGAGCTGTTTTTT.

This clonotype has just a few counts. V is TRBV5-3 and J is TRBJ2-7, with D perhaps TRBD2 (7 bases). TRBV5-3 carries the ORF label, with uncertain function. Trimming left V 0 bases short and J 1 base short, with 11 bases between. The CDR3 is 15 residues long. CDR3 protein: CARSLVQGGSYEQYF. CDR3 bases: TGTGCCAGAAGCTTGGTACAGGGAGGGTCCTACGAGCAGTACTTC.

By its share, this clonotype is medium-sized. The chain employs TRBV19 and TRBJ2-1, with 8 bases that match TRBD2. This CDR3 comprises 14 residues. Per the germline V gene, CDR1 is LNHDA and CDR2 is SQIVND (reference sequence). The J segment lost 12 bases and the V segment lost 9 bases, leaving 16 bases of the junction unmatched. CDR3 DNA: TGTGCCAGCTGGGAACCGGGACTAGTCTCTCGGCAGTTCTTC. Translating gives CASWEPGLVSRQFF.

This chain joins TRBV5-5 and TRBJ2-7; TRBD1 matches 7 bases. J lost 1 base, V lost 4 bases, and 5 bases had no gene match. Germline values: CDR1 SGHKS, CDR2 YYEKEE (reference sequence). The CDR3 loop spans 14 amino acids. The CDR3 nucleotides are TGTGCCAGCAGCGACAGGGATCCTTCCTACGAGCAGTACTTC. This sequence encodes CASSDRDPSYEQYF.

Concerning this clonotype: The junction departs from the called germline gene at one end, perhaps through a read error. This chain links TRBV5-6 with TRBJ2-5; D is unresolved. The CDR3 extends over 14 amino acids. Germline lookup yields CDR1 SGHDT and CDR2 YYEEEE. The DNA of the CDR3 is TGCGCCAGCAGCTTGGATTCTGCTTTCGGGACCCAGTACTTC. Amino acid sequence: CASSLDSAFGTQYF.

On this clonotype itself: The germline gene is not matched at one end of the junction; a read error may be the cause. This chain joins TRBV27 and TRBJ2-7, with D perhaps TRBD1 (6 bases). The CDR3 is made up of 14 amino acids. Germline V CDR1 and CDR2: MNHEY, SMNVEV (reference sequence). CDR3 residues: CASSLFRTAYEQYF. Here the CDR3 DNA reads TGTGCCAGCAGTTTATTTAGGACAGCCTATGAGCAGTACTTC.

This clonotype was seen a handful of times. The J gene is TRBJ2-5, the V gene TRBV12-3 or TRBV12-4; a possible D gene is TRBD2 (6 bases). This CDR3 region has 15 residues. Trimming shortened V by 1 base and J by 4 bases, and 13 bases separated the two germline ends. The CDR3 loop reads CASSLGGTAGETQYF. Written as DNA, the CDR3 is TGTGCCAGCAGTTTAGGAGGGACTGCGGGAGAGACCCAGTACTTC.

This clonotype occurred once. The genes are TRBV5-6 and TRBJ1-2; 9 nucleotides agree with TRBD1. V was pared by 4 bases and J by 4 bases, with 8 bases of the junction left unmatched. The CDR3 extends over 15 amino acids. From germline, CDR1 is SGHDT and CDR2 YYEEEE. CDR3 in amino acids: CASSPGTGKGYGYTF. The CDR3 DNA reads TGTGCCAGCAGCCCTGGGACAGGGAAGGGCTATGGCTACACCTTC. The whole variable domain, remainder taken from reference TRBV5-6 and TRBJ1-2, is DAGVTQSPTHLIKTRGQQVTLRCSPKSGHDTVSWYQQALGQGPQFIFQYYEEEERQRGNFPDRFSGHQFPNYSSELNVNALLLGDSALYLCASSPGTGKGYGYTFGSGTRLTVV.

This rearrangement joins TRBV5-1 to TRBJ2-5; weak D call: TRBD2 (6 bases). This CDR3 comprises 13 residues. The V and J ends lost 6 bases and 5 bases respectively, with 14 bases between them. The germline gives CDR1 SGHRS, CDR2 YFSETQ. Here the CDR3 DNA reads TGCGCCAGCAAAAACTTGGGGAGGGAGACCCAGTACTTC. The encoded protein is CASKNLGRETQYF.

The chain joins TRBV12-3 or TRBV12-4 to TRBJ1-2; D is unclear. V gave up 3 bases and J gave up 5 bases, with 16 bases separating them. This CDR3 comprises 15 residues. The CDR3 DNA reads as TGTGCCAGCAGTTTCCCGACCGGCGCGGGGTATGGCTACACCTTC. It codes for CASSFPTGAGYGYTF.

This clonotype occurred a few times. The chain joins TRBV27 to TRBJ2-7; D might be TRBD1 (6 bases). Germline CDR1 MNHEY, CDR2 SMNVEV (reference sequence). V shed 4 bases and J shed 3 bases, with 19 bases lying between them. The CDR3 has 16 residues. CDR3 protein: CASSSYNEQGNYEQYF. The CDR3 bases are TGTGCCAGCAGTTCCTACAACGAACAGGGTAACTACGAGCAGTACTTC.

The chain links TRBV29-1 to TRBJ1-1, with TRBD1 matching over 11 bases. The CDR3 extends over 16 amino acids. Germline trimming cut 6 bases from V and 0 bases from J; bases unmatched to any gene: 9. In germline, CDR1 is SQVTM, CDR2 ANQGSEA. In DNA, the CDR3 is TGCAGCGTGACGGACAGGGGGCCGTTCATGAACACTGAAGCTTTCTTT. Encoded protein: CSVTDRGPFMNTEAFF.

The chain uses TRBV6-2 or TRBV6-3 and TRBJ2-7; TRBD2 aligns across 8 bases. Germline V CDR1 and CDR2: MNHEY, SVGEGT. V lost 0 bases and J lost 0; bases outside the gene matches: 10. The CDR3 totals 18 residues. The chain's CDR3 is CASSYSLGTGLASYEQYF. In nucleotides, the CDR3 is TGTGCCAGCAGTTACTCGTTGGGTACCGGACTAGCCTCCTACGAGCAGTACTTC.

This chain connects TRBV10-3 to TRBJ2-1; 9 bases are shared with TRBD1. The germline gives CDR1 ENHRY, CDR2 SYGVKD. After removal of 4 bases from V and 5 bases from J, the junction contained 12 bases not matched to a gene. The CDR3 sequence is 17 residues long. The DNA of the CDR3 is TGTGCCATCAGTGGGTCATCCATACAGGGGGCTGACAATGAGCAGTTCTTC. Amino acid sequence: CAISGSSIQGADNEQFF.

This sequence joins TRBV19 and TRBJ2-7, with 9 bases that match TRBD2. This CDR3 is built from 13 residues. Trimming removed 5 bases from V and 5 bases from J; junction bases left unmatched: 4. Germline assignment: CDR1 LNHDA and CDR2 SQIVND (reference sequence). The CDR3 nucleotides read TGTGCCAGTAGTGTCAGACTAGCGGACGAGCAGTACTTC. This sequence encodes CASSVRLADEQYF.

The chain links TRBV6-1 to TRBJ2-3, with D possibly being TRBD1 (5 bases). The CDR3 sequence is 12 residues long. The germline gives CDR1 MNHNS, CDR2 SASEGT. Trimming stripped 3 bases from V and 7 bases from J, with 8 bases between. The CDR3 DNA follows: TGTGCCAGCAGTGAGAAGGGGAATACGCAGTATTTT. It encodes CASSEKGNTQYF.

The chain carries TRBV11-2 and TRBJ2-7, with TRBD2 identical over 7 bases. The CDR3 runs to 13 residues. The V gene end was trimmed by 1 base and the J gene end by 4 bases; junction bases not matched to a gene: 1. Germline lookup yields CDR1 SGHAT and CDR2 FQNNGV. The CDR3 sequence is CASSLGGRYEQYF. For the CDR3, the DNA is TGTGCCAGCAGCTTAGGCGGGAGATACGAGCAGTACTTC.

The rearrangement uses TRBV12-3 or TRBV12-4 and TRBJ1-1, with D perhaps matching TRBD1 (5 bases). The CDR3 contains 14 residues. V lost 1 base and J lost 2, with 8 bases in between. The CDR3 spells CASSLGQINTEAFF. As DNA, the CDR3 is TGTGCCAGCAGTTTAGGACAGATAAACACTGAAGCTTTCTTT.

This chain connects TRBV6-2 or TRBV6-3 to TRBJ2-7; the D is unclear. CDR3 length equals 11 residues. The germline gives CDR1 MNHEY, CDR2 SVGEGT. Deletions cut 8 bases from V and 3 bases from J, with 8 bases between. CDR3 in amino acids: CASGSGYEQYF. For the CDR3, the DNA is TGTGCCAGCGGTTCGGGCTACGAGCAGTACTTC.

This clonotype was detected only a few times. This rearrangement joins TRBV19 to TRBJ1-5; no firm D call. Per germline, CDR1 LNHDA and CDR2 SQIVND (reference sequence). V was cut by 8 bases and J by 7 bases, with 18 bases left in between. This CDR3 comprises 14 residues. This CDR3 reads CASSIASVGQPQHF. In DNA, the CDR3 is TGTGCCAGTTCCATTGCCTCGGTTGGACAGCCCCAGCATTTT.

The chain's CDR3 is CAWRPTGQGAYEQYF. The CDR3 bases are TGTGCCTGGAGGCCGACGGGACAGGGGGCGTACGAGCAGTACTTC. V is TRBV30 and J is TRBJ2-7, with 12 bases identical to TRBD1. Germline V gives CDR1 GTSNPN, CDR2 SVGIG (reference sequence). The CDR3 loop spans 15 amino acids. V dropped 3 bases and J dropped 4; count of bases not matched to a gene: 7.

This clonotype was seen only a few times. CDR3 sequence reads: CASRPQGVSYNEQFF. The CDR3 DNA reads as TGTGCCAGCAGGCCGCAGGGGGTATCCTACAATGAGCAGTTCTTC. The chain is built from TRBV27 and TRBJ2-1; 7 bases are a match to TRBD1. The CDR3 runs 15 residues. Germline-derived CDR1 and CDR2 are MNHEY and SMNVEV (reference sequence). The ends lost 6 bases at V and 1 base at J; junction bases unmatched: 6.

The chain employs TRBV6-1 and TRBJ2-7; 11 positions match TRBD1. Germline-derived CDR1 and CDR2 are MNHNS and SASEGT. This CDR3 has 16 amino acids. J gave up 2 bases and V 6 bases, and 9 bases lay outside the gene matches. The CDR3 sequence is CASSYNLGQGAYEQYF. CDR3 DNA: TGTGCCAGCAGCTACAACCTGGGACAGGGGGCCTACGAGCAGTACTTC.

The genes are TRBV6-2 or TRBV6-3 and TRBJ1-1; D gene ambiguous. CDR1 and CDR2 (germline): MNHEY, SVGEGT. The V end was cut by 7 bases, the J end by 1 base, with 22 bases between. This CDR3 spans 17 amino acids. CDR3 bases: TGTGCCAGCAAGTCCGCCCTCCCTATGGGAAGGAACACTGAAGCTTTCTTT. This codes for CASKSALPMGRNTEAFF.

The chain joins TRBV5-6 to TRBJ2-7; TRBD1 is a possible D gene (5 bases). V was clipped by 4 bases and J by 6 bases, with 17 bases between them. Germline V CDR1 and CDR2: SGHDT, YYEEEE. The CDR3 runs to 14 residues. The CDR3 DNA reads TGTGCCAGCAGCCCGGACCGAGCTAGGGGCGAGCAGTACTTC. Protein product: CASSPDRARGEQYF.